This T cell receptor beta chain is drawn from a study of CD8+ T cells in alopecia areata. On the study more broadly: Each of the treated patients was given oral tofacitinib, 5 to 10 mg twice daily, for moderate-to-severe alopecia areata. Study conclusions and caveats: Sequencing of scalp samples also captures resident alphabeta T cells of normal skin. In scalp and blood, many expanded lesional clones persisted during tofacitinib. Among the top 100, expanded CD8+ clones were significantly decreased by tofacitinib, as was scalp clonality.

Unmatched junction bases numbered 4, after V lost 0 bases and J lost 2 bases. Germline V gives CDR1 MNHEY, CDR2 SVGAGI. This CDR3 is 16 amino acids long. As for this clone: Its antigen is unidentified.

Once RNA had been extracted, it was reverse transcribed into cDNA to act as the sequencing template. TCRdb's table, derived via immunoSEQ multiplex PCR, lists solely in-frame clones and lacks some. Of some 170,000 clones listed, approximately 52% were seen once; the top ten hold roughly 16%. Indicated treatment: oral pan-JAK inhibitor, 5-10 mg twice daily. This receptor was identified in a human donor with alopecia areata. The sample in question was CD4+ T cells sorted from blood, obtained at week 56, from a patient treated with tofacitinib. The chain links TRBV6-5 to TRBJ2-3, with TRBD2 matching over 8 bases. CDR3 protein: CASSYSEAGDTDTQYF. CDR3 bases: TGTGCCAGCAGTTACTCGGAAGCGGGGGACACAGATACGCAGTATTTT.